Here is one T cell receptor (beta chain) with its context. The identical CDR3 is also encoded by other nucleotide sequences in the sample. This record belongs to a study of CD8+ T cells in alopecia areata. Treatment reported: oral pan-JAK inhibitor, 5-10 mg twice daily. Extracted RNA was reverse transcribed, and the resulting cDNA served as sequencing template. Using immunoSEQ multiplex PCR, the repertoire was profiled, and TCRdb retains in-frame clones only, with some absent. The sample yields roughly 110,000 clones, 84% seen once. Germline trimming cut 3 bases from V and 4 bases from J; bases unmatched to any gene: 6. This CDR3 contains 15 residues. The germline CDR1 and CDR2 sequences are SGHTA and FQGNSA.

This TCR was sampled from a human donor with alopecia areata. The material sequenced was CD8+ T cells sorted from blood, taken at week 24, from a patient treated with tofacitinib. This sequence joins TRBV7-2 and TRBJ2-1; 7 nucleotides align to TRBD2. The CDR3 DNA sequence: TGTGCCAGCAGCTTGGCGGCGGGGGTTTACAATGAGCAGTTCTTC. Translated, it gives CASSLAAGVYNEQFF.